This T cell receptor beta chain is from a study of cytomegalovirus exposure and HLA in healthy donors. On the study more broadly: Early released data comprised some 91 million unique TCRs from HLA-typed donors. Study-wide findings and caveats: An assumption of roughly uniform sequencing depth across donors underlay the presence/absence analyses. Earlier results showed most TCR beta V segments being productive about 87% or about 30% of the time. Later work found most CMV-associated TCR beta chains apparently HLA-restricted.

Germline assignment: CDR1 SGDLS and CDR2 YYNGEE. With 0 bases removed from V and 2 bases from J, the gap between germline ends came to 9 bases. The CDR3 contains 15 residues. About this clone itself: Its antigen remains unidentified.

Primers for the PCR totalled 60 Vbeta and 13 Jbeta. Sequenced by immunoSEQ multiplex PCR; TCRdb stores in-frame clones only, minus some. This table has 160,000 or so clones, about 85% appearing once. Sample: PBMCs. The chain is built from TRBV9 and TRBJ1-3, with D unclear. This TCR came from a woman between 18 and 30 years old in good health and CMV-seronegative. This CDR3 reads CASSVGGGTGNTIYF. The CDR3, as DNA: TGTGCCAGCAGCGTAGGGGGAGGGACTGGAAACACCATATATTTT.